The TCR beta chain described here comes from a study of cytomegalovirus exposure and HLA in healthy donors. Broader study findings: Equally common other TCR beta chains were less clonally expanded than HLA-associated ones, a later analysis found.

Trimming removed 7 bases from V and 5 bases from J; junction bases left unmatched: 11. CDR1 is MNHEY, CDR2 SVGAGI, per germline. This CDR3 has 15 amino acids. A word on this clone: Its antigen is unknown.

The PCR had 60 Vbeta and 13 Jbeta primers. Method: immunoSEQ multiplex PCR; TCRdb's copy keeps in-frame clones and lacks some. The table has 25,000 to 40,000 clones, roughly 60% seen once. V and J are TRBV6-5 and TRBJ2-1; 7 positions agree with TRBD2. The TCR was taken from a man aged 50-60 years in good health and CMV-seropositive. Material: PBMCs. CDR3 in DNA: TGTGCCAGCACCCTCAGAGCGGGAACGGACAATGAGCAGTTCTTC. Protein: CASTLRAGTDNEQFF.